Shown below are 20 T cell receptor beta chains from a single sample sequenced in a study of cytomegalovirus exposure and HLA in healthy donors. The PCR contained 60 Vbeta and 13 Jbeta primers. Data came from immunoSEQ multiplex PCR; TCRdb stores just in-frame clones and leaves some out. The sample lists approximately 150,000 clones, around 75% occurring once. The specimen sequenced was PBMCs. All receptors come from a woman aged 18-29 years in good health and CMV-seronegative.

J is TRBJ2-7 and V is TRBV6-5; D may be TRBD2 (7 bases). The V gene lost 6 bases and the J gene lost 5 bases, with 14 bases spanning the gap. Looked up from germline, CDR1 is MNHEY and CDR2 is SVGAGI. The CDR3 length is 13 residues. The CDR3 coding sequence is TGTGCCAGCAGACCGGGGGGCATCGACGAGCAGTACTTC. Translating gives CASRPGGIDEQYF.

Concerning this clone itself: Additional DNA sequences in this sample encode the identical CDR3. The rearrangement uses TRBV7-2 and TRBJ2-1; no clear D. The CDR3 extends over 13 amino acids. Trimming shortened V by 1 base and J by 5 bases, and 6 bases separated the two germline ends. Germline loops: CDR1 SGHTA, CDR2 FQGNSA. The CDR3 spells CASSLGQNNEQFF. In DNA, the CDR3 is TGTGCCAGCAGCTTAGGGCAGAACAATGAGCAGTTCTTC.

The table lists this clone with a few counts. For the CDR3, the DNA is TGTGCCAGCAGGGCCCGGGGCAATCAGCCCCAGCATTTT. Translating gives CASRARGNQPQHF. The V call is TRBV2, the J call TRBJ1-5; D not certain. The CDR3 runs to 13 residues. V gave up 6 bases and J gave up 2 bases, with 8 bases separating them. CDR1 is SNHLY and CDR2 is FYNNEI in the germline V gene. Full variable domain (remainder filled in from reference TRBV2 and TRBJ1-5): EPEVTQTPSHQVTQMGQEVILRCVPISNHLYFYWYRQILGQKVEFLVSFYNNEISEKSEIFDDQFSVERPDGSNFTLKIRSTKLEDSAMYFCASRARGNQPQHFGDGTRLSIL.

This clone was picked up a small number of times. The rearrangement uses TRBV5-5 and TRBJ1-3, with D perhaps matching TRBD1 (6 bases). CDR1 SGHKS and CDR2 YYEKEE come from the germline V gene (reference sequence). Trimming left V 4 bases short and J 0 bases short, with 8 bases between. This CDR3 has 14 amino acids. The chain's CDR3 is CASSTGSSGNTIYF. CDR3 in DNA: TGTGCCAGCAGCACAGGGAGCTCTGGAAACACCATATATTTT.

As concerns this clone: Other nucleotide sequences from this sample produce the same CDR3. The gene calls are TRBV5-5 and TRBJ1-1; a weak D match, TRBD1 (5 bases). V lost 0 bases, J lost 0 bases, and 6 bases lay in between. CDR1 is SGHKS, CDR2 YYEKEE, per germline (reference sequence). This CDR3 is built from 14 residues. CDR3 sequence reads: CASSLGTLNTEAFF. The CDR3 coding sequence is TGTGCCAGCAGCTTGGGGACATTGAACACTGAAGCTTTCTTT.

CDR3 DNA sequence: TGTGCCAGCAGCTTAACTGATCAAGATACGCAGTATTTT. It specifies CASSLTDQDTQYF. The chain couples TRBV11-3 to TRBJ2-3; the D is unclear. Germline CDR1 is SGHNT and CDR2 is YENEEA. The CDR3 has 13 residues. V lost 2 bases to trimming and J lost 5 bases, with 8 bases between them.

This chain uses TRBV11-3 with TRBJ2-5; D unclear. The CDR3 length is 15 residues. Germline V lookup: CDR1 SGHNT, CDR2 YENEEA. V shed 3 bases and J shed 0 bases, with 11 bases lying between them. The CDR3 loop is CASSFSFLDQETQYF. CDR3 nucleotide sequence: TGTGCCAGCAGCTTTAGTTTCCTAGACCAAGAGACCCAGTACTTC. Using reference TRBV11-3 and TRBJ2-5 for the parts outside the CDR3, the full variable domain is EAGVVQSPRYKIIEKKQPVAFWCNPISGHNTLYWYLQNLGQGPELLIRYENEEAVDDSQLPKDRFSAERLKGVDSTLKIQPAELGDSAVYLCASSFSFLDQETQYFGPGTRLLVL.

The chain couples TRBV28 to TRBJ1-2; no firm D call. CDR1 and CDR2 (germline): MDHEN, SYDVKM. The V and J ends lost 2 bases and 6 bases respectively, with 10 bases between them. The CDR3 totals 13 residues. CDR3 sequence (DNA): TGTGCCAGCAGTTTACCCCACGGGGATGGCTACACCTTC. As protein: CASSLPHGDGYTF.

The chain carries TRBV30 and TRBJ1-2, with D tentatively TRBD1 (6 bases). CDR3 length: 12 amino acids. The V end lost 1 base, the J end lost 8 bases, and 11 bases lay between the germline ends. Per the germline V gene, CDR1 is GTSNPN and CDR2 is SVGIG (reference sequence). CDR3 DNA sequence: TGTGCCTGGAGTGACAGGGAAGAAGGCTACACCTTC. This gives the protein CAWSDREEGYTF.

This clone showed up many times. The V call is TRBV19, the J call TRBJ2-5; TRBD2 matches at 11 bases. Germline assignment: CDR1 LNHDA and CDR2 SQIVND (reference sequence). The CDR3 totals 13 residues. Trimming cost V 10 bases and J 2 bases; bases outside gene matches: 3. This chain's CDR3 is CAKTSGAQETQYF. The CDR3 DNA follows: TGTGCCAAGACTAGCGGGGCACAAGAGACCCAGTACTTC.

The chain links TRBV7-6 to TRBJ2-1; D may be TRBD2 (5 bases). This CDR3 contains 15 residues. Trimming cost V 3 bases and J 2 bases, with 11 bases left between them. Per germline, CDR1 SGHVS and CDR2 FNYEAQ. CDR3 nucleotides: TGTGCCAGCAGCTTGGCAGAGGGCCCCTACAATGAGCAGTTCTTC. Amino acid sequence: CASSLAEGPYNEQFF.

The chain links TRBV5-1 to TRBJ1-1, with 9 bases fitting TRBD1. The CDR3 totals 16 residues. Trimming took 4 bases from V and 0 from J; bases not matched to a gene: 7. Germline V gene sequence: CDR1 SGHRS, CDR2 YFSETQ. The DNA of the CDR3 is TGCGCCAGCAGCCTGGGACAGGGCGGCATGAACACTGAAGCTTTCTTT. Its translation is CASSLGQGGMNTEAFF. Together with reference TRBV5-1 and TRBJ1-1, the CDR3 gives the full variable domain: KAGVTQTPRYLIKTRGQQVTLSCSPISGHRSVSWYQQTPGQGLQFLFEYFSETQRNKGNFPGRFSGRQFSNSRSEMNVSTLELGDSALYLCASSLGQGGMNTEAFFGQGTRLTVV.

This clone was counted a single time. This chain uses TRBV19 with TRBJ1-1, with TRBD1 matching 8 bases. Unmatched junction bases numbered 20, after V lost 3 bases and J lost 11 bases. This CDR3 region has 17 residues. The V gene's germline CDR1 is LNHDA and CDR2 SQIVND (reference sequence). This CDR3 reads CASSIKGYRGETFMAFF. The CDR3 nucleotides read TGTGCCAGTAGTATCAAAGGATACAGGGGGGAAACCTTTATGGCTTTCTTT.

The chain links TRBV2 to TRBJ2-1, with a tentative D call TRBD1 (5 bases). V lost 3 bases to trimming and J lost 3 bases, with 9 bases between them. The CDR3 has 14 amino acids. CDR1 is SNHLY, CDR2 FYNNEI, per germline. The CDR3 reads CASSEGQDYNEQFF. In nucleotides, the CDR3 is TGTGCCAGCAGTGAGGGGCAGGACTACAATGAGCAGTTCTTC.

The gene calls are TRBV4-1 and TRBJ1-1; D ambiguous. CDR1 MGHRA and CDR2 YSYEKL come from the germline V gene. There are 17 residues in the CDR3. Trimming took off 0 bases at V and 5 bases at J, with 19 bases between the two ends. The CDR3 region has the DNA TGCGCCAGCAGCCAAGACAGTCAACCGCGGAGTACGACTGAAGCTTTCTTT. Residues: CASSQDSQPRSTTEAFF.

The chain recombines TRBV2 with TRBJ1-2; D is possibly TRBD1 (6 bases). The CDR3 consists of 15 residues. Trimming stripped 1 base from V and 0 bases from J, with 9 bases between. CDR1 SNHLY and CDR2 FYNNEI come from the germline V gene. CDR3 nucleotides: TGTGCCAGCAGTGAAGGGACAGCCTCTAACTATGGCTACACCTTC. Translating it yields CASSEGTASNYGYTF.

This rearrangement joins TRBV28 to TRBJ2-7, with 7 positions matching TRBD2. This CDR3 has 15 residues. V lost 6 bases, J lost 0 bases, and 8 bases stayed unmatched. Germline loops: CDR1 MDHEN, CDR2 SYDVKM. CDR3 nucleotides: TGTGCCAGCAGCCCCGGGACTACCAGCTCCTACGAGCAGTACGTC. Amino acids: CASSPGTTSSYEQYV.

On this clone itself: Mismatch with germline at one junction end may stem from a read error. The rearrangement joins TRBV29-1 to TRBJ1-1; D is unresolved. Germline V gene sequence: CDR1 SQVTM, CDR2 ANQGSEA. This CDR3 is built from 13 residues. This CDR3 is CSFEGVLNTEAFF. The CDR3 DNA reads as TGCAGCTTTGAGGGAGTTCTGAACACTGAAGCTTTCTTT.

The rearrangement uses TRBV27 and TRBJ1-4; the D is unclear. The CDR3 has 14 amino acids. V was trimmed by 3 bases and J by 5 bases, leaving 10 bases between them. The germline V gene has CDR1 MNHEY and CDR2 SMNVEV (reference sequence). The CDR3 loop is CASSFSGLNEKLFF. CDR3 DNA: TGTGCCAGCAGTTTTAGCGGACTAAATGAAAAACTGTTTTTT.

V is TRBV7-9 and J is TRBJ1-1; D gene unclear. The V end was cut by 5 bases, the J end by 1 base, with 11 bases between. The germline V gene encodes CDR1 SEHNR and CDR2 FQNEAQ (reference sequence). The CDR3 has 14 residues. The CDR3 spells CASSVTVENTEAFF. The DNA of the CDR3 is TGTGCCAGCAGCGTAACAGTGGAGAACACTGAAGCTTTCTTT.